A single sample is the source of the 26 T cell receptor beta chains below, sequenced in a study of blood T cell repertoires in COVID-19. Sequencing used immunoSEQ multiplex PCR; TCRdb keeps in-frame clones, though not all of them. This table has approximately 470,000 clones, about nine tenths appearing once. The sequencing input was PBMCs or T cells enriched from blood (not recorded which). These receptor sequences come from a woman aged 18-35 years who had recovered from COVID-19.

The chain combines TRBV7-3 with TRBJ2-5, with 7 bases matching TRBD2. Germline loops: CDR1 SGHTA, CDR2 FQGTGA. The CDR3 totals 15 residues. The ends lost 1 base at V and 5 bases at J; junction bases unmatched: 7. This CDR3 is CASSLNSGGGETQYF. In nucleotides, the CDR3 is TGTGCCAGCAGCTTAAATTCGGGGGGAGGTGAGACCCAGTACTTC.

The chain has TRBV6-5 and TRBJ1-5; no definite D call. The V and J ends lost 7 bases and 10 bases respectively, with 20 bases between them. CDR3 length: 14 amino acids. Germline CDR1 reads MNHEY; CDR2 reads SVGAGI. In DNA form, the CDR3 reads TGTGCCAGCACGGAGGACGGGCCAAGCCACCCCCAGCATTTT. Translation: CASTEDGPSHPQHF.

The rearrangement joins TRBV9 to TRBJ2-1; D is uncertain. V lost 0 bases to trimming and J lost 4 bases, with 5 bases between them. CDR1 is SGDLS, CDR2 YYNGEE, per germline. The CDR3 totals 13 residues. The CDR3 loop is CASSVDRYNEQFF. The CDR3 DNA is TGTGCCAGCAGCGTAGACAGATACAATGAGCAGTTCTTC. Using reference TRBV9 and TRBJ2-1 for the parts outside the CDR3, the full variable domain is DSGVTQTPKHLITATGQRVTLRCSPRSGDLSVYWYQQSLDQGLQFLIQYYNGEERAKGNILERFSAQQFPDLHSELNLSSLELGDSALYFCASSVDRYNEQFFGPGTRLTVL.

The V call is TRBV5-6, the J call TRBJ1-4, with D uncertain. The CDR3 is 13 residues long. Germline V CDR1 and CDR2: SGHDT, YYEEEE. V gave up 5 bases and J gave up 4 bases, with 9 bases separating them. The DNA of the CDR3 is TGTGCCAGCAGGGGAGGCTTTAATGAAAAACTGTTTTTT. Its translation: CASRGGFNEKLFF.

A single count supports this clone. This rearrangement joins TRBV6-1 to TRBJ2-2, with 9 bases matching TRBD2. The V segment lost 3 bases and the J segment 0 bases; nucleotides outside the gene matches: 8. Germline lookup yields CDR1 MNHNS and CDR2 SASEGT. The CDR3 is made up of 18 amino acids. The DNA for the CDR3 is TGTGCCAGCAGTGAGTTAGCGGGGGTCATTTCGAACACCGGGGAGCTGTTTTTT. Protein sequence: CASSELAGVISNTGELFF.

This chain's CDR3 is CASSPVEETEAFF. The CDR3 bases are TGTGCCAGCAGCCCCGTCGAAGAGACTGAAGCTTTCTTT. The J gene is TRBJ1-1, the V gene TRBV9; no clear D. Trimming shortened V by 4 bases and J by 5 bases, and 12 bases separated the two germline ends. Germline-derived CDR1 and CDR2 are SGDLS and YYNGEE. The CDR3 contains 13 residues.

The chain is built from TRBV7-3 and TRBJ1-2, with a tentative D call TRBD1 (6 bases). V gave up 5 bases and J gave up 6 bases, with 13 bases separating them. CDR1 is SGHTA and CDR2 is FQGTGA in the germline V gene. The CDR3 extends over 13 amino acids. CDR3 DNA: TGTGCCAGCAGCCTCGGACGGACAGATGGCTACACCTTC. Protein product: CASSLGRTDGYTF.

This clone is a singleton in its sample. J is TRBJ2-3 and V is TRBV5-6; 10 nucleotides align to TRBD1. Looked up from germline, CDR1 is SGHDT and CDR2 is YYEEEE. CDR3 length equals 15 residues. Trimming removed 5 bases from V and 3 bases from J; junction bases left unmatched: 6. CDR3 region: CASSSDRGRTDTQYF. Written as DNA, the CDR3 is TGTGCCAGCAGTTCTGACAGGGGGCGGACAGATACGCAGTATTTT.

This chain links TRBV19 with TRBJ1-3, with D perhaps TRBD1 (5 bases). CDR1 LNHDA and CDR2 SQIVND come from the germline V gene (reference sequence). This CDR3 comprises 16 residues. V lost 1 base to trimming and J lost 3 bases, with 13 bases between them. The CDR3 DNA reads as TGTGCCAGTAGTATAGGCCGACAGAGTTTTGGAAACACCATATATTTT. As protein: CASSIGRQSFGNTIYF.

This sequence joins TRBV30 and TRBJ1-2, with D perhaps matching TRBD1 (5 bases). In germline, CDR1 is GTSNPN, CDR2 SVGIG (reference sequence). This CDR3 has 16 residues. V shed 4 bases and J shed 1 base, with 19 bases lying between them. The CDR3 nucleotides are TGTGCCTGGAACCCCCAGGGCCGTACTTATAACTATGGCTACACCTTC. This codes for CAWNPQGRTYNYGYTF.

V usage is TRBV18 and J usage is TRBJ1-6, with 7 bases that match TRBD1. J gave up 7 bases and V 4 bases, and 7 bases lay outside the gene matches. This CDR3 contains 15 residues. CDR1 KGHSH and CDR2 LQKENI come from the germline V gene. This CDR3 reads CASSLQGLMNSPLHF. CDR3 coding DNA: TGTGCCAGCTCACTACAGGGGTTGATGAATTCACCCCTCCACTTT.

The genes are TRBV10-3 and TRBJ1-2; TRBD1 matches at 11 bases. V shed 8 bases and J 6 bases; nucleotides not matched to a gene: 14. This CDR3 region has 16 residues. The germline V gene has CDR1 ENHRY and CDR2 SYGVKD. In DNA, the CDR3 is TGTGCCATCGACGGCAGCCAACCGGGACAGGGGGATGGCTACACCTTC. Amino acid sequence: CAIDGSQPGQGDGYTF.

This chain joins TRBV6-1 and TRBJ1-1, with D possibly TRBD1 on 6 matching bases. V was cut by 4 bases and J by 3 bases, with 18 bases left in between. Germline CDR1 MNHNS, CDR2 SASEGT. The CDR3 consists of 16 residues. CDR3 DNA sequence: TGTGCCAGCAGTGGCTCAGGGGACCCATTGGACACTGAAGCTTTCTTT. Amino acid sequence: CASSGSGDPLDTEAFF.

The chain joins TRBV4-1 to TRBJ1-4; no clear D gene. V was cut by 0 bases and J by 5 bases, with 13 bases left in between. CDR1 is MGHRA and CDR2 is YSYEKL in the germline V gene. The CDR3 sequence is 16 residues long. In DNA form, the CDR3 reads TGCGCCAGCAGCCAAGAGGAGTTGGTTTTCAATGAAAAACTGTTTTTT. Protein product: CASSQEELVFNEKLFF.

The chain recombines TRBV11-2 with TRBJ1-2; possible D gene TRBD1, 5 bases. The CDR3 is 13 amino acids. V dropped 3 bases and J dropped 6 bases, with 11 bases sitting between them. The V gene's germline CDR1 is SGHAT and CDR2 FQNNGV. CDR3 loop: CASSFGGENGYTF. The CDR3 DNA reads TGTGCCAGCAGCTTCGGAGGGGAGAATGGCTACACCTTC.

V and J are TRBV4-2 and TRBJ1-1; a possible D gene is TRBD1 (6 bases). The V gene lost 4 bases and the J gene lost 8 bases, with 14 bases spanning the gap. CDR1 LGHNA and CDR2 YNFKEQ come from the germline V gene. The CDR3 consists of 13 residues. CDR3 bases: TGTGCCAGCAGCCCCAGGGGCCTAGGGGAAGCTTTCTTT. Translation: CASSPRGLGEAFF.

This chain links TRBV6-5 with TRBJ2-1, with 8 nucleotides matching TRBD2. CDR3 length: 14 amino acids. CDR1 MNHEY and CDR2 SVGAGI come from the germline V gene. V dropped 7 bases and J dropped 0; count of bases not matched to a gene: 2. CDR3 nucleotide sequence: TGTGCCAGCAAGCGGGGGAACTCCTACAATGAGCAGTTCTTC. Its protein is CASKRGNSYNEQFF.

This rearrangement joins TRBV7-2 to TRBJ2-5, with D hard to call. The germline V gene has CDR1 SGHTA and CDR2 FQGNSA. V dropped 5 bases and J dropped 1 base, with 11 bases sitting between them. This CDR3 has 14 amino acids. The CDR3 loop reads CASSREVVQETQYF. The CDR3 nucleotides are TGTGCCAGCAGCCGTGAGGTAGTCCAAGAGACCCAGTACTTC.

This chain links TRBV6-1 with TRBJ1-2; D is perhaps TRBD1 (5 bases). Germline V gives CDR1 MNHNS, CDR2 SASEGT. The ends were cut back, 0 bases at V and 5 bases at J, with 10 bases in the middle. The CDR3 loop spans 14 amino acids. CDR3 DNA: TGTGCCAGCAGTGAAGCTCCAGGGCTTTATGGCTACACCTTC. Residues: CASSEAPGLYGYTF.

The CDR3 nucleotides are TGTGCCAGTAGGCGAGGGACAGCCCAGCCCCAGCATTTT. Translation: CASRRGTAQPQHF. This chain uses TRBV19 with TRBJ1-5; TRBD1 agrees at 7 bases. Germline-derived CDR1 and CDR2 are LNHDA and SQIVND (reference sequence). The V segment lost 6 bases and the J segment 7 bases; nucleotides outside the gene matches: 6. CDR3 length: 13 residues. The full variable domain, with the rest looked up from reference TRBV19 and TRBJ1-5, is DGGITQSPKYLFRKEGQNVTLSCEQNLNHDAMYWYRQDPGQGLRLIYYSQIVNDFQKGDIAEGYSVSREKKESFPLTVTSAQKNPTAFYLCASRRGTAQPQHFGDGTRLSIL.

The rearrangement uses TRBV6-1 and TRBJ2-2; tentatively, D is TRBD1 (5 bases). V lost 1 base to trimming and J lost 8 bases, with 14 bases between them. This CDR3 spans 15 amino acids. Germline V gene lookup returns CDR1 MNHNS and CDR2 SASEGT. As DNA, the CDR3 is TGTGCCAGCAGTGAAGGGTACAGGCTAGGGGGGGAGCTGTTTTTT. Its translation is CASSEGYRLGGELFF.

The V gene is TRBV27, the J gene TRBJ1-2, with TRBD1 matching over 8 bases. Germline loops: CDR1 MNHEY, CDR2 SMNVEV (reference sequence). There are 17 residues in the CDR3. After removal of 5 bases from V and 6 bases from J, the junction contained 17 bases not matched to a gene. CDR3 sequence (DNA): TGTGCCAGCAGTACTGGACAGGGATTGAAATGGGGGGATGGCTACACCTTC. Protein sequence: CASSTGQGLKWGDGYTF.

The rearrangement uses TRBV7-8 and TRBJ1-2; 9 bases are a match to TRBD1. The CDR3 has 14 amino acids. From germline, CDR1 is SGHVS and CDR2 FQNEAQ. Losses at the gene ends were 4 bases for V and 8 bases for J; bases not matched to a gene: 8. CDR3 coding DNA: TGTGCCAGCAGCTCTACCGGGACAGGGTTCGGCTACACCTTC. It encodes CASSSTGTGFGYTF.

The chain is built from TRBV7-2 and TRBJ1-1, with TRBD1 matching 7 bases. Trimming at V came to 0 bases and at J to 3 bases, leaving 4 bases not matched to a gene. The germline V gene encodes CDR1 SGHTA and CDR2 FQGNSA. CDR3 length equals 15 residues. The CDR3 region is CASSLAGGRDTEAFF. The CDR3 DNA reads TGTGCCAGCAGCTTAGCAGGGGGCAGGGACACTGAAGCTTTCTTT.

The V and J genes are TRBV27 and TRBJ1-3, with 7 bases that match TRBD1. Germline V CDR1 and CDR2: MNHEY, SMNVEV (reference sequence). CDR3 length: 15 amino acids. V dropped 7 bases and J dropped 1; count of bases not matched to a gene: 7. The CDR3 bases are TGTGCCAGCAAGCTAAACAGGGGTTCTGGAAACACCATATATTTT. It translates to CASKLNRGSGNTIYF.

This chain uses TRBV27 with TRBJ2-3, with D possibly matching TRBD1 (6 bases). The CDR3 covers 17 residues. V lost 5 bases, J lost 0 bases, and 18 bases lay in between. The germline V gene encodes CDR1 MNHEY and CDR2 SMNVEV (reference sequence). CDR3 DNA: TGTGCCAGCAGTCGCCGTGGGTTCGGACAGAGCACAGATACGCAGTATTTT. It codes for CASSRRGFGQSTDTQYF.